The rows below give T cell receptor beta chains drawn from one sample of a study of blood T cell repertoires in COVID-19. The protocol was immunoSEQ multiplex PCR, while the TCRdb copy is restricted to in-frame clones and leaves out a portion. The table has about 280,000 clones, approximately 90% seen once. The sample taken for sequencing was PBMCs or T cells enriched from blood (not recorded which). The source of these receptors is a woman in her sixties in a cohort exposed to, infected with or recovered from COVID-19 (not recorded which). Each CDR3 is given with its conserved first and last residue. The order of the fields is V gene, clone size, CDR3 length, CDR3 protein. Part of the rows lack a size; the others show once, few, many or a class for expanded clones.

v_call: TRBV7-8
clone_size: -
cdr3_length: 16
cdr3_aa: CASSLKFSGSGGELFF

v_call: TRBV19
clone_size: -
cdr3_length: 14
cdr3_aa: CASSTRGDNSPLHF

v_call: TRBV2
clone_size: -
cdr3_length: 16
cdr3_aa: CASSEALRQGNTEAFF

v_call: TRBV2
clone_size: -
cdr3_length: 11
cdr3_aa: CASGADTEAFF

v_call: TRBV19
clone_size: -
cdr3_length: 14
cdr3_aa: CATKQGPSYNEQFF

v_call: TRBV18
clone_size: -
cdr3_length: 15
cdr3_aa: CASSPLGQRNQPQHF

v_call: TRBV18
clone_size: -
cdr3_length: 15
cdr3_aa: CASSPPSGEGREQYF

v_call: TRBV24-1
clone_size: few
cdr3_length: 15
cdr3_aa: CATSDQTRDTGELFF

v_call: TRBV4-1
clone_size: once
cdr3_length: 14
cdr3_aa: CASSRDRSYNEQFF

v_call: TRBV7-2
clone_size: -
cdr3_length: 16
cdr3_aa: CASSSGLAGGGKTQYF

v_call: TRBV7-8
clone_size: -
cdr3_length: 18
cdr3_aa: CASSFLRARVGSGNTIYF

v_call: TRBV12-3/TRBV12-4
clone_size: -
cdr3_length: 13
cdr3_aa: CASSFGGHTEAFF

v_call: TRBV3-1/TRBV3-2
clone_size: once
cdr3_length: 14
cdr3_aa: CASSQTRTAGELFF

v_call: TRBV15
clone_size: -
cdr3_length: 13
cdr3_aa: CATSRRGEQPQHF

v_call: TRBV5-1
clone_size: -
cdr3_length: 14
cdr3_aa: CASSLGHQTGELFF

v_call: TRBV28
clone_size: -
cdr3_length: 15
cdr3_aa: CASSFPNLDSTEAFF

v_call: TRBV6-2/TRBV6-3
clone_size: -
cdr3_length: 15
cdr3_aa: CASSRGQATNEKLFF

v_call: TRBV7-3
clone_size: -
cdr3_length: 15
cdr3_aa: CASSPGGPSTDTQYF

v_call: TRBV27
clone_size: -
cdr3_length: 15
cdr3_aa: CASSLGRITQETQYF

v_call: TRBV7-2
clone_size: -
cdr3_length: 15
cdr3_aa: CASSLSGEGNQPQHF

v_call: TRBV2
clone_size: -
cdr3_length: 21
cdr3_aa: CASSTGTYKRELSQRTDTQYF

v_call: TRBV6-6
clone_size: -
cdr3_length: 14
cdr3_aa: CASSHDRRNQPQHF

v_call: TRBV19
clone_size: few
cdr3_length: 15
cdr3_aa: CASRRGLASQETQYF

v_call: TRBV15
clone_size: -
cdr3_length: 17
cdr3_aa: CATSPRPNSATNEKLFF

v_call: TRBV3-1/TRBV3-2
clone_size: -
cdr3_length: 16
cdr3_aa: CASSQGLAEYQETQYF

v_call: TRBV28
clone_size: -
cdr3_length: 13
cdr3_aa: CASSWAGNQPQHF

v_call: TRBV29-1
clone_size: -
cdr3_length: 13
cdr3_aa: CSGLGTGFTEAFF

v_call: TRBV6-5
clone_size: once
cdr3_length: 14
cdr3_aa: CASWGGRSYNEQFF

v_call: TRBV19
clone_size: -
cdr3_length: 16
cdr3_aa: CASSTRQGQMGYEQYF

v_call: TRBV7-2
clone_size: -
cdr3_length: 14
cdr3_aa: CASSRRREGYEQYF